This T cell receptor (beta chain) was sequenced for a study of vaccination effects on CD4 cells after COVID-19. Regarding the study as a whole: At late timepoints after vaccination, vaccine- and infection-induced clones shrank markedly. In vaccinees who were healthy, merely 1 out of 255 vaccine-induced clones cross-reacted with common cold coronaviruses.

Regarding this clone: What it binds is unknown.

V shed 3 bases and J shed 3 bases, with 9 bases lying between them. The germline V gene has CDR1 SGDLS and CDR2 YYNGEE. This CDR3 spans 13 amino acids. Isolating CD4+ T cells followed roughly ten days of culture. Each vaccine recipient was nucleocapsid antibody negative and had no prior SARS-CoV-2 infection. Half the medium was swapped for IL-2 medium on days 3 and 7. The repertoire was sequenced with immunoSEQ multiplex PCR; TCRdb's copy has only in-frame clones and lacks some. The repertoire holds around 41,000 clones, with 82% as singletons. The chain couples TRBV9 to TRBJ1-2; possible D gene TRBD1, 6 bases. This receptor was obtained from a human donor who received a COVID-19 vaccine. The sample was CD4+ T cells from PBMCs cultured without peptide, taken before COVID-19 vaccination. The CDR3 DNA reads TGTGCCAGCAGCGCTGACAGGCACTATGGCTACACCTTC. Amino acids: CASSADRHYGYTF.